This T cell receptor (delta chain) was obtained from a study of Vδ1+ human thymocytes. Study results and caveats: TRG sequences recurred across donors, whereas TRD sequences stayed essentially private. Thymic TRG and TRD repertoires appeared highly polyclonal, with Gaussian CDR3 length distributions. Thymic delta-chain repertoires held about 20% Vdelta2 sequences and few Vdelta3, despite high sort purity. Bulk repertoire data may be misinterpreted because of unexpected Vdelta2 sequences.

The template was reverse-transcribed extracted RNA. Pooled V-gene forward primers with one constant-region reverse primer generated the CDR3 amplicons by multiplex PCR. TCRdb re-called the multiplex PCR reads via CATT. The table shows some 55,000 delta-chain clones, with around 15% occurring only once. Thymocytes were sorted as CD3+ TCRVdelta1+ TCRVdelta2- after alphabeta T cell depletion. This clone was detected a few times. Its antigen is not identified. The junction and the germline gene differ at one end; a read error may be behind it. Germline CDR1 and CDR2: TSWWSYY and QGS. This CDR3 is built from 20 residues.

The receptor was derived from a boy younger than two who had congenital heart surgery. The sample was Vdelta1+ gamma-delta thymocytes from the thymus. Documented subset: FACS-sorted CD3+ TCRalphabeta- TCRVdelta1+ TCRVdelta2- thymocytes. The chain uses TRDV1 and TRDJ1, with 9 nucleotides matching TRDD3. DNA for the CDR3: TGTGCTCTTGGGGGCTCGCACTGGGGGACCCCAGACACGTACACCGATGAACTCATCTTT. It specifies CALGGSHWGTPDTYTDELIF.